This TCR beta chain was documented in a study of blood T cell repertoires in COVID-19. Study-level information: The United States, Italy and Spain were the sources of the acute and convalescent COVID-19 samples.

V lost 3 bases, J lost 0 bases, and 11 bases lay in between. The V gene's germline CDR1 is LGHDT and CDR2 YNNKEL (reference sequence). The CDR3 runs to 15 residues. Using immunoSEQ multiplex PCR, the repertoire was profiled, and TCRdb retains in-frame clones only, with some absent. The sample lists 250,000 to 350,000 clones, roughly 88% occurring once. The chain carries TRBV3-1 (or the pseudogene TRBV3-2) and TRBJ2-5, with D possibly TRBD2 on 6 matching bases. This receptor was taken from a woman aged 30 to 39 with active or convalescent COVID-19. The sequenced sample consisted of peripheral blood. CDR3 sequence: CASSQAGLYQETQYF. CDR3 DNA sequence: TGTGCCAGCAGCCAGGCGGGGCTGTACCAAGAGACCCAGTACTTC.